This T cell receptor beta chain derives from a study of blood T cell repertoires in COVID-19. The Seattle patients joined while their infection was active and were tracked longitudinally afterward. Authors' data handling: Amplification from reference gene primers served as the basis for estimated nucleated cell counts. Data came from immunoSEQ multiplex PCR; TCRdb stores just in-frame clones and leaves some out. Clone size and the V and J calls come from that table; the DNA yielded D and trimming. The table has some 240,000 clones, around 89% seen once; the top ten hold under 2.5%. The CDR3 loop spans 12 amino acids. Germline V gives CDR1 GTSNPN, CDR2 SVGIG (reference sequence). V was pared by 3 bases and J by 10 bases, with 13 bases between.

The rearrangement joins TRBV30 to TRBJ2-1; TRBD2 is a possible D gene (5 bases). This TCR came from a woman aged 60-75 years with COVID-19, enrolled during active disease. Specimen: peripheral blood. CDR3 region: CAWSGVSGEQFF. CDR3 nucleotides: TGTGCCTGGAGCGGGGTCTCGGGGGAGCAGTTCTTC.